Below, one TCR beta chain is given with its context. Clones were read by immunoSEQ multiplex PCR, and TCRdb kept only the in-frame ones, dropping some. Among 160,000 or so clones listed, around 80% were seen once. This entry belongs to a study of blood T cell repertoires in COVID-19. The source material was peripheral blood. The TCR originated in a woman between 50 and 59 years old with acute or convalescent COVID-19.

For the CDR3, the DNA is TGTGCCAGCAGCTGGGATGGCGGGAGTTCCTCCCCCGGTCGGCAGTATTTT. Translating it yields CASSWDGGSSSPGRQYF. V and J are TRBV7-2 and TRBJ2-3; 7 bases are shared with TRBD2. V shed 4 bases, J shed 11 bases, and the junction held 21 bases outside the gene matches. CDR3 length: 17 amino acids. The germline CDR1 and CDR2 sequences are SGHTA and FQGNSA. Full variable domain (remainder filled in from reference TRBV7-2 and TRBJ2-3): GAGVSQSPSNKVTEKGKDVELRCDPISGHTALYWYRQSLGQGLEFLIYFQGNSAPDKSGLPSDRFSAERTGGSVSTLTIQRTQQEDSAVYLCASSWDGGSSSPGRQYFGPGTRLTVL.